This TCR beta chain was observed in a study of cytomegalovirus exposure and HLA in healthy donors. PCR employed 60 Vbeta and 13 Jbeta primers. Under the authors' procedure: Later, an analysis found about 83 million unique TCR beta chains, and around 10 million of these were shared. Sequencing used immunoSEQ multiplex PCR; TCRdb keeps in-frame clones, though not all of them. D and trimming come from the DNA, and the V and J calls and clone size come from that table. The table lists under 150,000 clones, around four fifths of them singletons. The sequenced material came from PBMCs. This receptor was obtained from a woman in her thirties or forties in good health and CMV-seronegative.

The DNA for the CDR3 is TGTGCCAGCAAAGTAGCGGGGTACACAGATACGCAGTATTTT. Its translation is CASKVAGYTDTQYF. The gene calls are TRBV2 and TRBJ2-3; 8 nucleotides line up with TRBD2. The V gene end was trimmed by 7 bases and the J gene end by 2 bases; junction bases not matched to a gene: 5. This CDR3 is 14 amino acids long. Germline-derived CDR1 and CDR2 are SNHLY and FYNNEI.